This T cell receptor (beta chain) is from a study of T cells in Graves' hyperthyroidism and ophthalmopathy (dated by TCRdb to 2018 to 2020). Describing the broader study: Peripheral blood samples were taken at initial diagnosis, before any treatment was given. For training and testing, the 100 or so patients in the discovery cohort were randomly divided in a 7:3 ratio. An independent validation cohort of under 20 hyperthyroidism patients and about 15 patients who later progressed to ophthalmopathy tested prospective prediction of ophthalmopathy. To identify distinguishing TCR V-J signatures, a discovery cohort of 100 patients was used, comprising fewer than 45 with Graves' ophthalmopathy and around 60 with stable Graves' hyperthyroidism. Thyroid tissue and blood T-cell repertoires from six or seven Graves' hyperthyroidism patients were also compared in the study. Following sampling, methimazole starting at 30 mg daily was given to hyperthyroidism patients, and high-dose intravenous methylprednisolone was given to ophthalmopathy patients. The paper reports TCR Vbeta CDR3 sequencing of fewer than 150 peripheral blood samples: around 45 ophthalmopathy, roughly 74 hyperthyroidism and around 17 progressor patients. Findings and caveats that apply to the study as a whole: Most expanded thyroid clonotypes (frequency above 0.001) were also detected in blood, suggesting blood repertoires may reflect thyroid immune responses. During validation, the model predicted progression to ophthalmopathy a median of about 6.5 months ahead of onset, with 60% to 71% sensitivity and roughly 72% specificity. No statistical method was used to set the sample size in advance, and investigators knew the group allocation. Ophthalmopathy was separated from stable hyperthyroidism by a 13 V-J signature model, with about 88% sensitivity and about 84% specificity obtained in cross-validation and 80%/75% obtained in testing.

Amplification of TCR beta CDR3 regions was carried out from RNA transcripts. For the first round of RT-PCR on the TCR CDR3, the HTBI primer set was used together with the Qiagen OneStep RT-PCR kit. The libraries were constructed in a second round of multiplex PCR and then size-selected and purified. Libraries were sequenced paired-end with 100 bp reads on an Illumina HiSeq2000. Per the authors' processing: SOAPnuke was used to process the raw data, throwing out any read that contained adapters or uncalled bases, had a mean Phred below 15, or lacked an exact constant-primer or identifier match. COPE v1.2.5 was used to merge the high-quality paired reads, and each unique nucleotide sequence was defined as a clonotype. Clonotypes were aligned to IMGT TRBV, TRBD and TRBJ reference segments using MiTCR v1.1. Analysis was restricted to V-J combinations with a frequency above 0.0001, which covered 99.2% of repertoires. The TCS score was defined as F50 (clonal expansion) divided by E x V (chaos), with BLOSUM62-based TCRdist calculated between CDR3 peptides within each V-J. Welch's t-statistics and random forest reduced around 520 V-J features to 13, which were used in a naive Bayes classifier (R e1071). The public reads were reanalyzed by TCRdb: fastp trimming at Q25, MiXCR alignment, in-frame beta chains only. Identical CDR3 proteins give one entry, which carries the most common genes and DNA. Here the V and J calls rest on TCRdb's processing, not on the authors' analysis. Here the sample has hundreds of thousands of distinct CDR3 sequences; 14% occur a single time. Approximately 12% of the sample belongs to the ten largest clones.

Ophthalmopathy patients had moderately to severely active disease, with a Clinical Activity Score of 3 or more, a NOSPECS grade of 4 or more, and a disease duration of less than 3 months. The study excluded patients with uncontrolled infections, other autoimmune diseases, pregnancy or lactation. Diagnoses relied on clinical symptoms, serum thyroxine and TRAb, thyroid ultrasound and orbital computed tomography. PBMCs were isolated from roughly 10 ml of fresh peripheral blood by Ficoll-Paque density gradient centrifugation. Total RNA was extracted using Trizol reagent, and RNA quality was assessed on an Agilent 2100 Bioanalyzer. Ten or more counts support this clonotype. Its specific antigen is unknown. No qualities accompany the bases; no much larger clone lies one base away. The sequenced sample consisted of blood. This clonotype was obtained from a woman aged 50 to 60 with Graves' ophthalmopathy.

The CDR3 amino acid sequence is: CASSSIAGGTYNEQFF. The sequenced DNA: TGTGCCAGCAGTTCAATAGCGGGAGGTACCTACAATGAGCAGTTCTTC. The V and J genes are TRBV28 and TRBJ2-1; 10 of the junction bases match TRBD2. From cysteine to phenylalanine, the CDR3 is 16 amino acids long. The read is trimmed to its CDR3 DNA, 48 bases read in frame from base 1. Here V drops 4 bases and J drops 2 bases, and the junction holds 5 bases not matched to any gene. CDR1 MDHEN and CDR2 SYDVKM were looked up in the germline V gene.